This entry describes one T cell receptor (beta chain). This sample is drawn from a study of early stage breast cancer tumors. Whole-study context: Of 15 to 20 invasive breast tumors, about a dozen were hormone receptor-positive, HER2-negative.

The data were produced by immunoSEQ multiplex PCR, yet TCRdb's version contains in-frame clones alone and is incomplete. This table has about 14,000 clones, 79% appearing once. The receptor comes from a person between 50 and 60 years old with breast cancer. Sequenced sample: normal breast tissue next to the tumor.

The CDR3 protein is CASSRANRTSYEQYF. The CDR3 nucleotides are TGTGCCAGCAGCCGCGCCAACAGGACGTCCTACGAGCAGTACTTC. V gene TRBV7-2 combines with J gene TRBJ2-7; TRBD1 is a possible D gene (5 bases). The CDR3 is 15 amino acids. Germline CDR1 is SGHTA and CDR2 is FQGNSA. V was pared by 5 bases and J by 1 base, with 15 bases between.